The rows below give T cell receptor beta chains drawn from one sample of a study of T cells in Graves' hyperthyroidism and ophthalmopathy. TCRdb reprocessed the multiplex PCR reads via MiXCR and lists one record per CDR3 protein. The sample records around 340,000 distinct CDR3 sequences, less than 20% being singletons. Specimen: blood. Every receptor here comes from a woman aged 40 to 50 with Graves' ophthalmopathy. Each CDR3 is given without its conserved first and last residue. Size tells how often a clone was seen (once, few, many) or the class of an expanded clone, and some rows leave it out.

v_call	clone_size	j_call	cdr3_aa
TRBV6-5	many	TRBJ1-1	ASSSRVEAF
TRBV6-1	many	TRBJ2-7	ASSVPSGRETTREQY
TRBV5-1	many	TRBJ1-1	ASSSTGQTEAF
TRBV20-1	many	TRBJ2-5	SAISGVQETQY
TRBV29-1	many	TRBJ1-1	SVASVDTEAF
TRBV9	many	TRBJ2-7	ASSPGDRVMYEQY
TRBV30	many	TRBJ1-2	AWSVLTGGGYGYT
TRBV14	few	TRBJ1-2	ASSQGAVFEFGYT
TRBV12-3/TRBV12-4	many	TRBJ1-2	ASSLLGQGAVRYGYT
TRBV20-1	many	TRBJ1-1	SARGREMNTEAF
TRBV7-3	many	TRBJ2-2	ASSSTGNLGELF
TRBV6-5	many	TRBJ2-2	ASRLAETNTGELF
TRBV28	many	TRBJ1-2	ASRRQGANYGYT
TRBV7-6	once	TRBJ2-7	ASSSDRAGHEQY
TRBV20-1	many	TRBJ2-7	SASYSVLPYEQY
TRBV6-2/TRBV6-3	many	TRBJ2-3	ASSEREARSDTQY
TRBV28	many	TRBJ1-5	ASSLITPLSRPHQPQH
TRBV7-3	many	TRBJ2-7	ASSSRLGGEQY
TRBV28	many	TRBJ2-2	ASSLVGQDEGGELF
TRBV5-1	few	TRBJ2-5	ASSTALIKQEAQY
TRBV11-1	many	TRBJ2-7	ASSFSIWEQY
TRBV14	many	TRBJ2-7	ASSHARDRQY
TRBV7-9	many	TRBJ1-2	ASSLAQGGFYGYT
TRBV28	many	TRBJ2-2	ASSSNPWTSGSHTGELF
TRBV9	.	TRBJ1-2	ASSVEGNPNYGYT
TRBV28	many	TRBJ1-5	ASTRQGRNQPQH
TRBV27	.	TRBJ2-7	ASSPGLAGLKNEQY
TRBV18	many	TRBJ2-7	ASSRTDSSYEQY
TRBV30	many	TRBJ2-7	AWSGGLTYEQY
TRBV7-9	few	TRBJ2-7	ASSFVGLPAEQY
TRBV6-1	.	TRBJ2-4	AISESGLAIQY
TRBV29-1	many	TRBJ2-7	SVEESVGGRSYEQY
TRBV19	many	TRBJ2-7	ASSPSRGTSGTTQY
TRBV7-2	.	TRBJ1-2	ASSSETRHYGYT
TRBV28	many	TRBJ1-2	AKEMTVTSGGYT
TRBV15	many	TRBJ2-2	ATSREVGSVPNTGELF
TRBV11-2	many	TRBJ1-1	ASSSLQGPLLLAF
TRBV10-3	many	TRBJ1-1	AISAGQSGTGTEAF
TRBV28	many	TRBJ1-2	ASSKRGGGMYGYT
TRBV3-1	.	TRBJ2-7	ASSRAARSYEQY
TRBV7-2	many	TRBJ2-7	ASSLVRDAEQY
TRBV28	many	TRBJ1-2	ASSLSVHRGYT
TRBV12-3/TRBV12-4	many	TRBJ2-7	ASSLYGGVGYEQY
TRBV6-1	few	TRBJ1-2	ASSELNPGGYT
TRBV29-1	many	TRBJ1-2	SVEKVSRMIYGYT
TRBV6-1	.	TRBJ2-2	ASSPSFPGELF
TRBV25-1	many	TRBJ1-2	ASSGTDRAGYT
TRBV28	many	TRBJ1-2	AISVLDYGYT
TRBV5-1	many	TRBJ2-2	ASSLVGVNTGELF
TRBV6-2/TRBV6-3	few	.	ASLDLRYEQF
TRBV6-5	many	TRBJ1-1	ASSYDRVNTEAF
TRBV5-5	many	TRBJ1-1	ASSLTGLITEAF
TRBV12-3/TRBV12-4	.	TRBJ2-7	ASSSHANEQY